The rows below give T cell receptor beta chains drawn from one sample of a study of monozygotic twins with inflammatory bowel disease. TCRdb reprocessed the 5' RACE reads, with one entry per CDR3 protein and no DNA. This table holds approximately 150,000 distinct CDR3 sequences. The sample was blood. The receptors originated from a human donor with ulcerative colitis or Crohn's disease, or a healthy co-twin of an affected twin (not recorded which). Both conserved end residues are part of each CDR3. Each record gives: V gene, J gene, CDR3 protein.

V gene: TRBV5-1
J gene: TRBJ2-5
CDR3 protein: CASSTTSGETQYF

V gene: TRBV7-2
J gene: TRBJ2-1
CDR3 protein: CASSQAGPYYNEQFF

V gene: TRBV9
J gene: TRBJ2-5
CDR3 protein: CASSAYRGGETQYF

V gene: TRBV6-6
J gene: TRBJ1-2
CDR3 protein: CASSYEGSGYTF

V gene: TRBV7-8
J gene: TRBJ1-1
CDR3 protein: CASSLGTGGGNTEAFF

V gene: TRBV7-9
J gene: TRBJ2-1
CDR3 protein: CASSQQSGTRFYNEQFF

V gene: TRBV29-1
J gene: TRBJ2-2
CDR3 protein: CSVGISGNTGELFF

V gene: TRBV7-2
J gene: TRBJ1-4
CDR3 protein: CASSLNAAPATNEKLFF

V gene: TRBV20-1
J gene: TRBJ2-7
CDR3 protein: CSARTLLAGEGEQYF

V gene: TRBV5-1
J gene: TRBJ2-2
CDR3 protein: CASKDSPETGELFF

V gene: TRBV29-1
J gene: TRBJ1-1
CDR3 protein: CSVAGKLNTEAFF

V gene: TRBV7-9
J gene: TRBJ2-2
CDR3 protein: CASSVSGRAGGELFF

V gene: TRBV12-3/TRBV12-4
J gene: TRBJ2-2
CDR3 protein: CASKGTRIGELFF

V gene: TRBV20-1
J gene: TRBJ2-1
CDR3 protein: CSASGQGVHNEQFF

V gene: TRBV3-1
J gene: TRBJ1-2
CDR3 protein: CASSRPGGDYGYTF

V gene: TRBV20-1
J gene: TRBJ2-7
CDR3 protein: CSARGPPPYEQYF

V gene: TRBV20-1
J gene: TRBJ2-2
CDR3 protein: CSAPGFGDSGELFF

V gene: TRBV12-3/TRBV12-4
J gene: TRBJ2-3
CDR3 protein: CASTERAGDTQYF

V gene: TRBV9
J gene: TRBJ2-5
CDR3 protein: CASSVGGAGETQYF

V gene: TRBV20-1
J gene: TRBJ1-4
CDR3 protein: CSARQGADEKLFF

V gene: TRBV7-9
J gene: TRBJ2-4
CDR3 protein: CASSPIGQGNIQYF

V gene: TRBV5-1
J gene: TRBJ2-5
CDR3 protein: CASSFTPGQGKTQYF

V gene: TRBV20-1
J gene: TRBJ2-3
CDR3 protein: CSARGLEVREDTQYF